The 28 T cell receptor beta chains below all came from one sample that was sequenced in a study of identical twins. Each CDR3 protein is one row after TCRdb ran MiXCR on the 5' RACE reads. This sample carries under 900,000 distinct CDR3 sequences, roughly 20% of them seen once, and the ten largest clones take around 13%. This sample also appeared in a second study, on T cells expressing NK-cell markers.

The sequenced sample consisted of PBMCs. All receptors come from a woman between 18 and 29 years old in good health.

In its sample, this clonotype was seen a few times. The J gene is TRBJ1-2, the V gene TRBV12-3 or TRBV12-4; 8 nucleotides align to TRBD1. This CDR3 comprises 15 residues. V was clipped by 6 bases and J by 8 bases; unmatched bases: 14. The CDR3 region is CASSSRGQGLSGYTF. Written as DNA, the CDR3 is TGTGCCAGCAGCTCTAGAGGACAGGGCCTTTCCGGCTACACCTTC.

This clonotype appeared a few times. The chain joins TRBV3-1 to TRBJ2-1; 9 bases match TRBD2. With V trimmed by 2 bases and J by 6 bases, 2 bases remained unmatched. The CDR3 has 14 amino acids. Per germline, CDR1 LGHDT and CDR2 YNNKEL (reference sequence). As DNA, the CDR3 is TGTGCCAGCAGCCAACTGACTAGCGGCAATGAGCAGTTCTTC. This sequence encodes CASSQLTSGNEQFF.

This CDR3 is CSARPGPRYTDTQYF. The CDR3 nucleotides are TGCAGTGCGAGACCAGGCCCCCGGTACACAGATACGCAGTATTTT. The gene calls are TRBV20-1 and TRBJ2-3, with D hard to call. Between the trimmed V and J ends, which lost 6 bases and 2 bases, there was a span of 18 bases. The CDR3 consists of 15 residues. CDR1 is DFQATT and CDR2 is SNEGSKA in the germline V gene (reference sequence).

The rearrangement links TRBV7-9 to TRBJ2-7; TRBD1 matches at 7 bases. The J segment lost 3 bases and the V segment lost 5 bases, leaving 7 bases of the junction unmatched. The CDR3 runs 14 residues. Germline CDR1 reads SEHNR; CDR2 reads FQNEAQ (reference sequence). CDR3 bases: TGTGCCAGCAGCCCACCGGGACAGATCTACGAGCAGTACTTC. This sequence encodes CASSPPGQIYEQYF.

The genes are TRBV20-1 and TRBJ2-3, with D maybe TRBD2 (6 bases). V lost 4 bases and J lost 4, with 12 bases in between. Germline CDR1 DFQATT, CDR2 SNEGSKA (reference sequence). This CDR3 is built from 13 residues. CDR3 residues: CSAKHSGADTQYF. In DNA form, the CDR3 reads TGCAGTGCTAAGCACTCGGGAGCAGATACGCAGTATTTT.

V is TRBV20-1 and J is TRBJ2-1; unclear D gene. This CDR3 region has 9 residues. Looked up from germline, CDR1 is DFQATT and CDR2 is SNEGSKA (reference sequence). V lost 5 bases and J 10 bases, leaving 6 bases between the germline ends. In nucleotides, the CDR3 is TGCAGTGCTCCCGAGGAGCAGTTCTTC. This codes for CSAPEEQFF.

This chain uses TRBV20-1 with TRBJ2-3, with D tentatively TRBD2 (5 bases). Germline CDR1 is DFQATT and CDR2 is SNEGSKA (reference sequence). Trimming left V 3 bases short and J 0 bases short, with 7 bases between. The CDR3 covers 13 residues. This chain's CDR3 is CSASPGSTDTQYF. CDR3 coding DNA: TGCAGTGCTAGTCCGGGGAGCACAGATACGCAGTATTTT.

This clonotype came up many times. The V gene is TRBV12-3 or TRBV12-4, the J gene TRBJ2-3; TRBD2 matches 7 bases. This CDR3 is 13 amino acids long. With 3 bases clipped from V and 5 bases from J, the junction kept 2 bases outside the gene matches. The CDR3 nucleotides read TGTGCCAGCAGTTTGGGGGGGGAAGATACGCAGTATTTT. It codes for CASSLGGEDTQYF.

This clonotype was counted between two and nine times. The chain couples TRBV5-1 to TRBJ2-3; maybe TRBD2 (5 bases). CDR1 and CDR2 (germline): SGHRS, YFSETQ. V lost 5 bases, J lost 2 bases, and 21 bases lay in between. The CDR3 loop spans 17 amino acids. CDR3 coding DNA: TGCGCCAGCAGAGGACTTGGGAGCGGAAAGATCACAGATACGCAGTATTTT. Protein product: CASRGLGSGKITDTQYF.

The chain joins TRBV5-1 to TRBJ2-5; the D gene is possibly TRBD2 (6 bases). In germline, CDR1 is SGHRS, CDR2 YFSETQ. The CDR3 has 16 residues. Trimming pared 4 bases from V and 6 bases from J, leaving 22 bases between. CDR3 amino acids: CASSPETAGSLKTQYF. CDR3 nucleotides: TGCGCCAGCAGCCCGGAGACCGCGGGGTCTCTGAAGACCCAGTACTTC.

The gene calls are TRBV25-1 and TRBJ2-1; D unresolved. The length of the CDR3 is 13 residues. In germline, CDR1 is MGHDK, CDR2 SYGVNS. Trimming cost V 4 bases and J 0 bases, with 4 bases left between them. The CDR3 bases are TGTGCCAGCAGTGGGCTCTCCTACAATGAGCAGTTCTTC. It encodes CASSGLSYNEQFF.

This clonotype has ten or more counts. The chain couples TRBV10-3 to TRBJ2-6; unclear D gene. This CDR3 has 17 residues. V lost 0 bases and J lost 0, with 9 bases in between. Germline CDR1 and CDR2: ENHRY and SYGVKD. The CDR3: CAISESAQTSGANVLTF. The DNA of the CDR3 is TGTGCCATCAGTGAGTCAGCACAGACCTCTGGGGCCAACGTCCTGACTTTC.

Only a few counts were recorded for this clonotype. V is TRBV5-1 and J is TRBJ2-7; 8 nucleotides line up with TRBD2. Germline-derived CDR1 and CDR2 are SGHRS and YFSETQ. V shed 0 bases, J shed 3 bases, and the junction held 5 bases outside the gene matches. This CDR3 has 15 residues. The CDR3 DNA reads as TGCGCCAGCAGCTTGGATTACAGCGGGGGCTACGAGCAGTACTTC. Its translation: CASSLDYSGGYEQYF.

This clonotype appeared a few times. The chain combines TRBV11-2 with TRBJ2-3; tentative D call: TRBD2 (5 bases). The germline CDR1 and CDR2 sequences are SGHAT and FQNNGV. Trimming removed 8 bases from V and 4 bases from J, with 10 bases in between. This CDR3 is built from 12 residues. Here the CDR3 reads CASRLAADTQYF. DNA for the CDR3: TGTGCCAGCCGCCTAGCCGCAGATACGCAGTATTTT.

There are many counts of this clonotype. V usage is TRBV12-3 or TRBV12-4 and J usage is TRBJ2-2, with TRBD1 identical over 10 bases. The ends lost 6 bases at V and 7 bases at J; junction bases unmatched: 8. The length of the CDR3 is 15 residues. As DNA, the CDR3 is TGTGCCAGCAGACATAGGACAGGGGGTGACGGGGAGCTGTTTTTT. Protein: CASRHRTGGDGELFF.

Only a few counts were recorded for this clonotype. The chain is built from TRBV12-3 or TRBV12-4 and TRBJ2-1, with TRBD2 matching over 7 bases. The CDR3 length is 15 residues. The V segment lost 4 bases and the J segment 8 bases; nucleotides outside the gene matches: 11. The CDR3 loop is CASSSFGLDSYEQFF. The DNA of the CDR3 is TGTGCCAGCAGTTCCTTTGGACTAGATTCATATGAGCAGTTCTTC.

In DNA, the CDR3 is TGTGCCAGCAGTATAAAATCTACTAACTATGGCTACACCTTC. It translates to CASSIKSTNYGYTF. This sequence joins TRBV2 and TRBJ1-2; no definite D call. Trimming took off 5 bases at V and 0 bases at J, with 10 bases between the two ends. There are 14 residues in the CDR3. In germline, CDR1 is SNHLY, CDR2 FYNNEI.

This clonotype appeared a few times. The V gene is TRBV4-2, the J gene TRBJ2-5; 8 nucleotides line up with TRBD2. The V gene's germline CDR1 is LGHNA and CDR2 YNFKEQ. V lost 1 base and J lost 1; bases outside the gene matches: 2. The CDR3 has 15 amino acids. The CDR3 nucleotides are TGTGCCAGCAGCCAAGGGGGACTAGTCCAAGAGACCCAGTACTTC. Protein: CASSQGGLVQETQYF.

The V and J genes are TRBV6-2 or TRBV6-3 and TRBJ2-7; 7 nucleotides align to TRBD2. Per the germline V gene, CDR1 is MNHEY and CDR2 is SVGEGT. Trimming took 10 bases from V and 3 from J; bases not matched to a gene: 18. The CDR3 spans 16 residues. CDR3 in amino acids: CATQGARSGKSYEQYF. DNA of the CDR3: TGTGCCACCCAAGGGGCCCGGAGCGGGAAGAGCTACGAGCAGTACTTC.

This clonotype has more than one count but fewer than ten. As DNA, the CDR3 is TGTGCCAGCAGCACCCGGACCACGTGGGGGGAGCTGTTTTTT. The encoded protein is CASSTRTTWGELFF. J is TRBJ2-2 and V is TRBV7-6; no clear D. CDR1 SGHVS and CDR2 FNYEAQ come from the germline V gene. CDR3 size: 14 residues. Trimming shortened V by 5 bases and J by 8 bases, and 15 bases separated the two germline ends.

The V and J genes are TRBV9 and TRBJ2-1; 7 bases line up with TRBD2. This CDR3 has 17 residues. The V gene end was trimmed by 0 bases and the J gene end by 5 bases; junction bases not matched to a gene: 11. Per germline, CDR1 SGDLS and CDR2 YYNGEE. The CDR3 is CASSVVGSGTLNNEQFF. The CDR3 nucleotides are TGTGCCAGCAGCGTAGTGGGAAGCGGGACTCTAAACAATGAGCAGTTCTTC. The full variable domain, completed using reference TRBV9 and TRBJ2-1, is DSGVTQTPKHLITATGQRVTLRCSPRSGDLSVYWYQQSLDQGLQFLIQYYNGEERAKGNILERFSAQQFPDLHSELNLSSLELGDSALYFCASSVVGSGTLNNEQFFGPGTRLTVL.

The table lists this clonotype with a few counts. This chain connects TRBV10-3 to TRBJ2-6; unclear D gene. Trimming pared 8 bases from V and 0 bases from J, leaving 5 bases between. The germline gives CDR1 ENHRY, CDR2 SYGVKD. This CDR3 contains 13 residues. CDR3 DNA: TGTGCCATCGGGGACTCTGGGGCCAACGTCCTGACTTTC. This translates into CAIGDSGANVLTF.

J is TRBJ2-1 and V is TRBV12-3 or TRBV12-4, with 10 bases aligning to TRBD2. The CDR3 spans 13 residues. The V and J ends lost 6 bases and 9 bases, in that order; junction bases with no gene match: 5. The CDR3 sequence: CASRQIAGGEQFF. DNA of the CDR3: TGTGCCAGCAGACAGATAGCGGGAGGTGAGCAGTTCTTC.

The chain has TRBV7-2 and TRBJ2-5; maybe TRBD2 (5 bases). The ends were cut back, 2 bases at V and 5 bases at J, with 9 bases in the middle. This CDR3 has 13 amino acids. Germline V CDR1 and CDR2: SGHTA, FQGNSA. CDR3 DNA sequence: TGTGCCAGCAGCTTAACTAGAAAGGAGACCCAGTACTTC. Translation gives CASSLTRKETQYF.

This chain links TRBV10-3 with TRBJ2-5; D uncertain. CDR1 is ENHRY, CDR2 SYGVKD, per germline. V was pared by 0 bases and J by 1 base, with 9 bases between. The CDR3 sequence is 15 residues long. CDR3 sequence reads: CAISESRAGQETQYF. In DNA form, the CDR3 reads TGTGCCATCAGTGAGTCACGGGCCGGCCAAGAGACCCAGTACTTC.

The CDR3 protein is CASSLAPQSNYGYTF. As DNA, the CDR3 is TGCGCCAGCAGCTTGGCCCCACAGTCTAACTATGGCTACACCTTC. The J gene is TRBJ1-2, the V gene TRBV5-1; D gene unclear. The CDR3 has 15 amino acids. CDR1 is SGHRS, CDR2 YFSETQ, per germline. Between the trimmed V and J ends, which lost 0 bases and 0 bases, there was a span of 9 bases.

In nucleotides, the CDR3 is TGTGCCAGCAGCTTCTCCGGGACTAGCGGGAGGGCCCTCTACGAGCAGTACTTC. As protein: CASSFSGTSGRALYEQYF. The chain uses TRBV13 and TRBJ2-7; TRBD2 agrees at 16 bases. In germline, CDR1 is PRHDT, CDR2 FYEKMQ (reference sequence). The CDR3 runs to 18 residues. V lost 3 bases to trimming and J lost 3 bases; unmatched junction nucleotides: 8.

This chain links TRBV20-1 with TRBJ2-1, with D uncertain. Germline V lookup: CDR1 DFQATT, CDR2 SNEGSKA (reference sequence). The CDR3 is 13 residues long. Trimming took 0 bases from V and 12 from J, leaving 15 bases between them. The CDR3 loop is CSARDLVGQRQFF. The CDR3 DNA is TGCAGTGCTAGAGATTTAGTAGGCCAACGGCAGTTCTTC.